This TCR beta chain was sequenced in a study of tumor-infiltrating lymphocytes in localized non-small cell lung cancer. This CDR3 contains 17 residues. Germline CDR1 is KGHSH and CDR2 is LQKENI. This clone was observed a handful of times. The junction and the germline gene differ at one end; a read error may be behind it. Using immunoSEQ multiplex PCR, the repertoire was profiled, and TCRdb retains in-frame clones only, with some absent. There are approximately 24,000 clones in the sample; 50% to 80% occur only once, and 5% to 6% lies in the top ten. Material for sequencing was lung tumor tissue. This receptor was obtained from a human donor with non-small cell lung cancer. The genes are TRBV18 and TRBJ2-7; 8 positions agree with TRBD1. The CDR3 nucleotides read TGTGCCAGCTCACCCTCGCCGACAGGGGAAACCCCCTACGGGCAGTACTTC. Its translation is CASSPSPTGETPYGQYF.